The rows below give T cell receptor beta chains drawn from one sample of a study of Ad26.COV2.S vaccination and SARS-CoV-2 variants. This table comes from immunoSEQ multiplex PCR, and its TCRdb copy is limited to in-frame clones, with some not included. In the table there are roughly 700,000 clones, roughly 90% of which are singletons. The sequencing used peripheral blood, collected in a trial of Ad26.COV2.S vaccine versus placebo. Source of these receptors: a person aged 18-60 years who received the Ad26.COV2.S COVID-19 vaccine or a placebo. CDR3s include the opening cysteine and the closing phenylalanine or tryptophan. D genes are given only for firm matches. Clone size appears in some rows only: once, few, many, or a class for an expanded clone.

j_call | v_call | d_call | clone_size | cdr3_aa | cdr3_nt
TRBJ2-4 | TRBV2 | TRBD2 | . | CASSERATSTAPLGYF | TGTGCCAGCAGTGAAAGGGCGACTAGCACGGCACCCCTGGGGTACTTC
TRBJ2-1 | TRBV29-1 | TRBD1 | . | CSVVGQGMYNEQFF | TGCAGCGTGGTGGGACAGGGGATGTACAATGAGCAGTTCTTC
TRBJ2-5 | TRBV13 | . | . | CASSSGAGRSQETQYF | TGTGCCAGCAGCTCTGGGGCGGGGAGGAGCCAAGAGACCCAGTACTTC
TRBJ1-5 | TRBV19 | TRBD1 | . | CASRQHTGGVQPQHF | TGTGCCAGTCGCCAACACACAGGGGGCGTTCAGCCCCAGCATTTT
TRBJ2-5 | TRBV5-5 | . | . | CASSLLSQETQYF | TGTGCCAGCAGCTTGCTCTCCCAAGAGACCCAGTACTTC
TRBJ1-1 | TRBV6-5 | . | . | CASSYNMVGNTEAFF | TGTGCCAGCAGTTACAATATGGTAGGGAACACTGAAGCTTTCTTT
TRBJ1-3 | TRBV19 | . | once | CASSPAQRSSGNTIYF | TGTGCCAGTAGTCCCGCACAGAGGAGCTCTGGAAACACCATATATTTT
TRBJ2-7 | TRBV27 | TRBD1 | . | CASSLIGGVSYEQYF | TGTGCCAGCAGTTTAATAGGGGGCGTCTCCTACGAGCAGTACTTC
TRBJ1-5 | TRBV7-9 | TRBD1 | once | CASSLGSGTDNNQPQHF | TGTGCCAGCAGCTTAGGAAGCGGGACAGACAACAATCAGCCCCAGCATTTT
TRBJ1-5 | TRBV3-1/TRBV3-2 | . | . | CASSQEMGQPQHF | TGTGCCAGCAGCCAAGAGATGGGGCAGCCCCAGCATTTT
TRBJ2-3 | TRBV30 | . | . | CAWRVSRDTQYF | TGTGCCTGGCGGGTCTCCCGTGATACGCAGTATTTT
TRBJ2-3 | TRBV12-3/TRBV12-4 | . | . | CASSLQTDTQYF | TGTGCCAGCAGTTTACAGACGGATACGCAGTATTTT
TRBJ2-1 | TRBV27 | . | . | CASSLFSVRNNEQFF | TGTGCCAGCAGTTTATTCTCTGTCCGTAACAATGAGCAGTTCTTC
TRBJ1-6 | TRBV25-1 | TRBD1 | . | CASSESPQGASSPLHF | TGTGCCAGCAGTGAATCGCCACAGGGGGCGAGTTCACCCCTCCACTTT
TRBJ2-1 | TRBV5-1 | TRBD1 | . | CASSPGTGPYNEQFF | TGCGCCAGCAGCCCCGGGACAGGTCCCTACAATGAGCAGTTCTTC
TRBJ2-1 | TRBV27 | . | . | CASSSPHSGTYNEQFF | TGTGCCAGCAGTTCCCCCCACTCGGGGACCTACAATGAGCAGTTCTTC
TRBJ2-1 | TRBV11-2 | TRBD2 | once | CASSPRLAGPFNEQFF | TGTGCCAGCAGCCCGCGACTAGCGGGCCCTTTTAATGAGCAGTTCTTC
TRBJ1-2 | TRBV29-1 | TRBD1 | . | CSVLLGQGAGYTF | TGCAGCGTTCTCCTCGGACAGGGCGCTGGCTACACCTTC
TRBJ2-7 | TRBV10-3 | . | . | CAIRETTYEQYF | TGTGCCATCAGGGAGACAACCTACGAGCAGTACTTC
TRBJ2-2 | TRBV7-3 | TRBD2 | . | CASSPSGGLNTGELFF | TGTGCCAGCAGTCCTAGCGGGGGCCTTAACACCGGGGAGCTGTTTTTT
TRBJ2-5 | TRBV19 | TRBD2 | . | CASSIRGGGQETQYF | TGTGCCAGTAGTATCCGCGGGGGAGGCCAAGAGACCCAGTACTTC
TRBJ1-2 | TRBV19 | . | . | CASRDYDYGYTF | TGTGCCAGTAGGGATTACGACTATGGCTACACCTTC
TRBJ1-5 | TRBV30 | TRBD1 | few | CAWSTTGTGQPQHF | TGTGCCTGGAGTACTACCGGGACAGGTCAGCCCCAGCATTTT
TRBJ2-1 | TRBV7-6 | TRBD2 | . | CASSGREPPYNEQFF | TGTGCCAGCAGCGGGCGGGAGCCTCCTTACAATGAGCAGTTCTTC
TRBJ2-7 | TRBV7-9 | . | . | CATEDIFYEQYF | TGTGCCACCGAGGACATTTTTTACGAGCAGTACTTC
TRBJ2-7 | TRBV18 | TRBD2 | . | CASSPSLAGVSYEQYF | TGTGCCAGCTCACCTTCGCTAGCGGGAGTATCCTACGAGCAGTACTTC
TRBJ2-5 | TRBV6-6 | . | . | CASSYDGGPKETQYF | TGTGCCAGCAGTTACGACGGGGGACCCAAAGAGACCCAGTACTTC
TRBJ1-1 | TRBV29-1 | . | once | CSVPPGRKDTEAFF | TGCAGCGTTCCGCCCGGACGGAAGGACACTGAAGCTTTCTTT
TRBJ2-3 | TRBV5-1 | . | . | CASSPLTADTQYF | TGCGCCAGCAGCCCCTTAACGGCAGATACGCAGTATTTT
TRBJ2-2 | TRBV11-3 | TRBD1 | . | CASSPRTGPGELFF | TGTGCCAGCAGCCCCCGGACAGGGCCCGGGGAGCTGTTTTTT
TRBJ2-3 | TRBV29-1 | TRBD2 | . | CSGEAGASDTQYF | TGCAGCGGAGAGGCGGGAGCGTCAGATACGCAGTATTTT
TRBJ2-7 | TRBV13 | . | . | CASSRGITGQYF | TGTGCCAGCAGCCGGGGGATAACGGGGCAGTACTTC
TRBJ2-7 | TRBV6-5 | TRBD2 | . | CATLGGTTYEQYF | TGTGCTACCCTCGGGGGGACGACCTACGAGCAGTACTTC
TRBJ1-2 | TRBV6-2/TRBV6-3 | . | . | CASSLGAVNYGYTF | TGTGCCAGCAGCCTAGGAGCCGTTAACTATGGCTACACCTTC
TRBJ2-7 | TRBV10-3 | . | . | CAISGAGPHEQYF | TGTGCCATCAGTGGGGCGGGTCCCCACGAGCAGTACTTC
TRBJ1-5 | TRBV4-2 | . | once | CASSQGHYQPQHF | TGTGCCAGCAGCCAGGGACATTATCAGCCCCAGCATTTT
TRBJ1-5 | TRBV27 | TRBD1 | . | CASRPPGQGMSQPQHF | TGTGCCAGCAGGCCTCCGGGACAGGGTATGAGTCAGCCCCAGCATTTT
TRBJ2-7 | TRBV6-4 | TRBD2 | . | CASSRTSGSYEQYF | TGTGCCAGCAGTCGGACTAGCGGCTCCTACGAGCAGTACTTC
TRBJ1-4 | TRBV5-1 | TRBD1 | . | CASSLGQGNEKLFF | TGCGCCAGCAGCTTGGGACAGGGGAATGAAAAACTGTTTTTT
TRBJ2-5 | TRBV9 | TRBD1 | . | CASSPSGQGARETQYF | TGTGCCAGCAGCCCCTCCGGACAGGGGGCGCGGGAGACCCAGTACTTC
TRBJ1-5 | TRBV5-6 | . | . | CASSWGGSRSNQPQHF | TGTGCCAGCAGCTGGGGGGGGTCCCGTAGCAATCAGCCCCAGCATTTT
TRBJ2-5 | TRBV18 | . | . | CASSTRQNQETQYF | TGTGCCAGCTCAACTCGACAGAACCAAGAGACCCAGTACTTC
TRBJ1-1 | TRBV18 | TRBD1 | . | CASSQGARTEAFF | TGTGCCAGCTCACAGGGGGCGAGAACTGAAGCTTTCTTT
TRBJ1-4 | TRBV19 | TRBD1 | . | CASTRTGPSEKLFF | TGTGCCAGTACTCGGACAGGCCCATCTGAAAAACTGTTTTTT
TRBJ1-2 | TRBV5-1 | . | . | CASSFDGTLWGYTF | TGCGCCAGCAGCTTTGACGGGACCCTCTGGGGCTACACCTTC
TRBJ2-7 | TRBV3-1/TRBV3-2 | TRBD2 | . | CASSPGLAGVYEQYF | TGTGCCAGCAGCCCTGGACTAGCGGGAGTCTACGAGCAGTACTTC
TRBJ1-3 | TRBV19 | . | . | CASSRDPGSGNTIYF | TGTGCCAGTAGCCGGGACCCCGGTTCTGGAAACACCATATATTTT